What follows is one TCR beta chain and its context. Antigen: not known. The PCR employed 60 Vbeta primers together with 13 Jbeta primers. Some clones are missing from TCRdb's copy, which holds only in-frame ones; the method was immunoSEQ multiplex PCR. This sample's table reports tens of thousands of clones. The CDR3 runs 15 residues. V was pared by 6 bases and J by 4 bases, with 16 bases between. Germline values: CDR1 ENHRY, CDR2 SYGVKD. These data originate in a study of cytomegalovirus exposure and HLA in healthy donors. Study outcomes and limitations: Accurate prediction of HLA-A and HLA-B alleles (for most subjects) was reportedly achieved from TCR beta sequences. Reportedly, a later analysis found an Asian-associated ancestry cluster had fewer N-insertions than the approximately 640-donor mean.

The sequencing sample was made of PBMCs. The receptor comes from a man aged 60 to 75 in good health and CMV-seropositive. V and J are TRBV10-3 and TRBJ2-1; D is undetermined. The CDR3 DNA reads TGTGCCATCAGCCCCGGTGCGAGCGATTACAATGAGCAGTTCTTC. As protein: CAISPGASDYNEQFF.